This entry lists 13 T cell receptor beta chains sequenced from one sample in a study of blood T cell repertoires in COVID-19. Some clones are missing from TCRdb's copy, which holds only in-frame ones; the method was immunoSEQ multiplex PCR. Of approximately 200,000 clones in the sample, under 85% were seen once. The sequenced sample consisted of peripheral blood. All receptors derive from a man in his 60s with active or convalescent COVID-19.

The chain couples TRBV29-1 to TRBJ2-4; 7 bases are a match to TRBD2. Trimming cost V 4 bases and J 1 base; bases outside gene matches: 7. Germline assignment: CDR1 SQVTM and CDR2 ANQGSEA. This CDR3 is built from 15 residues. Written as DNA, the CDR3 is TGCAGCGTTGGGCCGGGAGGTTCCGCCAAAAACATTCAGTACTTC. This encodes CSVGPGGSAKNIQYF. Drawing the rest from reference TRBV29-1 and TRBJ2-4, the complete variable domain is SAVISQKPSRDICQRGTSLTIQCQVDSQVTMMFWYRQQPGQSLTLIATANQGSEATYESGFVIDKFPISRPNLTFSTLTVSNMSPEDSSIYLCSVGPGGSAKNIQYFGAGTRLSVL.

The chain recombines TRBV5-1 with TRBJ2-7, with a possible D match to TRBD2 (5 bases). This CDR3 comprises 14 residues. V dropped 1 base and J dropped 1 base, with 9 bases sitting between them. Germline loops: CDR1 SGHRS, CDR2 YFSETQ. CDR3 bases: TGCGCCAGCAGCTTGTTCGGGGAATCCTACGAGCAGTACTTC. This codes for CASSLFGESYEQYF.

The rearrangement uses TRBV28 and TRBJ2-5, with D possibly TRBD1 on 5 matching bases. The CDR3 is 15 residues long. The V gene's germline CDR1 is MDHEN and CDR2 SYDVKM. V was clipped by 1 base and J by 3 bases, with 12 bases between them. The CDR3 loop reads CASSLSAGPKETQYF. The CDR3 DNA reads TGTGCCAGCAGTTTATCGGCAGGGCCCAAAGAGACCCAGTACTTC.

This clone was seen more than once but under ten times. The J gene is TRBJ1-1, the V gene TRBV4-2; 8 bases fit TRBD1. After removal of 0 bases from V and 5 bases from J, the junction contained 11 bases not matched to a gene. CDR3 size: 17 residues. CDR1 and CDR2 from the germline V gene are LGHNA and YNFKEQ. This chain's CDR3 is CASSQDGRTGSWTEAFF. CDR3 nucleotides: TGTGCCAGCAGCCAAGATGGGAGGACAGGGTCTTGGACTGAAGCTTTCTTT.

V is TRBV19 and J is TRBJ2-2, with 9 positions matching TRBD1. The germline gives CDR1 LNHDA, CDR2 SQIVND (reference sequence). V was clipped by 7 bases and J by 7 bases; unmatched bases: 10. The CDR3 runs to 15 residues. The DNA for the CDR3 is TGTGCCAGTAATACCGGGACAGGGCGAGGCGGGGAGCTGTTTTTT. Protein: CASNTGTGRGGELFF.

V is TRBV7-2 and J is TRBJ2-1; 11 bases agree with TRBD2. J was trimmed by 10 bases and V by 0 bases; bases with no gene match: 11. The germline gives CDR1 SGHTA, CDR2 FQGNSA. The CDR3 loop spans 17 amino acids. The CDR3 nucleotides are TGTGCCAGCAGCTTAGCGATAGCGGGAGGGCCTTCGGGAGAGCAGTTCTTC. Amino acid sequence: CASSLAIAGGPSGEQFF.

The chain uses TRBV4-3 and TRBJ1-5; tentative D call: TRBD1 (6 bases). Germline values: CDR1 LGHNA, CDR2 YSLEER. Trimming pared 0 bases from V and 0 bases from J, leaving 12 bases between. The CDR3 is 17 amino acids. CDR3 sequence: CASSQEPGVDSNQPQHF. DNA for the CDR3: TGCGCCAGCAGCCAAGAGCCAGGGGTGGATAGCAATCAGCCCCAGCATTTT.

This chain connects TRBV7-2 to TRBJ2-5, with D possibly matching TRBD2 (8 bases). The V and J ends lost 4 bases and 4 bases respectively, with 16 bases between them. The CDR3 is 15 amino acids. Looked up from germline, CDR1 is SGHTA and CDR2 is FQGNSA. The CDR3 DNA reads as TGTGCCAGCAGCTACTACGGGGGGGACAGAGAGACCCAGTACTTC. This sequence encodes CASSYYGGDRETQYF.

This clone was picked up one time. The J gene is TRBJ2-3, the V gene TRBV11-3, with 9 bases identical to TRBD2. This CDR3 has 17 amino acids. J gave up 3 bases and V 4 bases, and 11 bases lay outside the gene matches. Germline values: CDR1 SGHNT, CDR2 YENEEA. CDR3 in DNA: TGTGCCAGCAGCTCCCGACTAGCGGCATGGGCGACAGATACGCAGTATTTT. Its protein is CASSSRLAAWATDTQYF.

The CDR3 region is CASSPPGLAGATGELFF. CDR3 nucleotides: TGTGCCAGCTCACCACCGGGCCTAGCGGGAGCCACCGGGGAGCTGTTTTTT. The chain uses TRBV18 and TRBJ2-2, with 10 nucleotides matching TRBD2. The trim removed 0 bases at V and 4 bases at J, leaving 5 bases unmatched. CDR3 length: 17 residues. CDR1 is KGHSH, CDR2 LQKENI, per germline.

The rearrangement uses TRBV2 and TRBJ2-5; 9 bases map to TRBD2. CDR1 is SNHLY, CDR2 FYNNEI, per germline. This CDR3 spans 15 amino acids. The V gene end was trimmed by 6 bases and the J gene end by 5 bases; junction bases not matched to a gene: 10. The CDR3 spells CASSPIAGELETQYF. The CDR3 region has the DNA TGTGCCAGCAGCCCTATAGCGGGAGAGCTGGAGACCCAGTACTTC.

The chain employs TRBV6-6 and TRBJ1-2, with 7 bases matching TRBD1. The CDR3 has 16 residues. Unmatched junction bases numbered 11, after V lost 3 bases and J lost 4 bases. CDR1 MNHNY and CDR2 SVGAGI come from the germline V gene (reference sequence). The CDR3 DNA sequence: TGTGCCAGCAGTTATTCTGGGGACAGCACCTCCTATGGCTACACCTTC. Encoded protein: CASSYSGDSTSYGYTF.

This chain uses TRBV3-1 (or the pseudogene TRBV3-2) with TRBJ2-2; D uncertain. Germline CDR1 and CDR2: LGHDT and YNNKEL (reference sequence). Trimming left V 1 base short and J 1 base short, with 4 bases between. The CDR3 is 14 residues long. CDR3 DNA: TGTGCCAGCAGCCAAGGAGAGAACACCGGGGAGCTGTTTTTT. Amino acid sequence: CASSQGENTGELFF.